Reported below is one TCR beta chain. This entry belongs to a study of shared clonotypes between healthy human individuals. Repertoires were generated with immunoSEQ multiplex PCR, while TCRdb's copy carries only in-frame clones and drops some. Of hundreds of thousands of clones in the sample, less than 85% were seen once. Germline CDR1 SEHNR, CDR2 FQNEAQ (reference sequence). V gave up 8 bases and J gave up 2 bases; unmatched junction bases: 13. This CDR3 has 16 amino acids. Material for sequencing was memory CD4+ T cells sorted from blood. As for subset: CD45RA-negative fraction. The chain couples TRBV7-9 to TRBJ1-2; 8 bases map to TRBD1. This sequence originates from a man aged 25-45 years in good health. In nucleotides, the CDR3 is TGTGCCAGCGGTGCCGGGACAGGATCACTAAACTATGGCTACACCTTC. Its protein product is CASGAGTGSLNYGYTF. The full variable domain, with the rest looked up from reference TRBV7-9 and TRBJ1-2, is DTGVSQNPRHKITKRGQNVTFRCDPISEHNRLYWYRQTLGQGPEFLTYFQNEAQLEKSRLLSDRFSAERPKGSFSTLEIQRTEQGDSAMYLCASGAGTGSLNYGYTFGSGTRLTVV.